These 26 T cell receptor beta chains were all obtained from the same sample, sequenced in a study of blood T cell repertoires in COVID-19. Assay used: immunoSEQ multiplex PCR; TCRdb lists only in-frame clones, some missing. Of 150,000 to 200,000 clones listed, more than 65% are singletons. The source material was PBMCs or T cells enriched from blood (not recorded which). These receptors originate from a woman between 45 and 60 years old with acute COVID-19.

This chain links TRBV7-2 with TRBJ2-3; 12 nucleotides align to TRBD2. The trim removed 4 bases at V and 6 bases at J, leaving 5 bases unmatched. CDR1 SGHTA and CDR2 FQGNSA come from the germline V gene. The CDR3 totals 15 residues. The CDR3 DNA is TGTGCCAGCAGCTCGCAACTAGCGGGGGGCGATACGCAGTATTTT. The encoded protein is CASSSQLAGGDTQYF.

The chain uses TRBV3-1 (or the pseudogene TRBV3-2) and TRBJ2-3, with 10 bases matching TRBD2. Per the germline V gene, CDR1 is LGHDT and CDR2 is YNNKEL (reference sequence). V shed 1 base and J 0 bases; nucleotides not matched to a gene: 7. The CDR3 sequence is 18 residues long. The chain's CDR3 is CASSQVRVAGGSTDTQYF. The CDR3 DNA follows: TGTGCCAGCAGCCAAGTTCGGGTAGCGGGGGGTAGCACAGATACGCAGTATTTT.

The rearrangement uses TRBV24-1 and TRBJ2-5; no clear D. From germline, CDR1 is KGHDR and CDR2 SFDVKD. V dropped 3 bases and J dropped 1 base, with 11 bases sitting between them. CDR3 length: 15 residues. CDR3 region: CATSDQTETQETQYF. The CDR3 DNA reads TGTGCCACCAGTGATCAGACGGAGACCCAAGAGACCCAGTACTTC.

The CDR3 sequence is CASSSGQGILPQHF. DNA of the CDR3: TGTGCCAGCAGCTCCGGACAGGGTATACTGCCCCAGCATTTT. V gene TRBV6-5 combines with J gene TRBJ1-5; 8 nucleotides align to TRBD1. CDR1 and CDR2 from the germline V gene are MNHEY and SVGAGI. V lost 6 bases, J lost 9 bases, and 10 bases stayed unmatched. This CDR3 has 14 amino acids.

Comments on this clone: Other DNA sequences in the same sample also yield this CDR3. J is TRBJ1-2 and V is TRBV28; a weak D match, TRBD1 (6 bases). V lost 7 bases and J 5 bases, leaving 14 bases between the germline ends. CDR1 is MDHEN and CDR2 is SYDVKM in the germline V gene. This CDR3 is 13 amino acids long. The DNA for the CDR3 is TGTGCCAGCACCTTGGGGCAGGGGTATGGCTACACCTTC. It yields the protein CASTLGQGYGYTF.

This clone was recorded a few times. This chain links TRBV28 with TRBJ1-6; possibly TRBD1 for D (5 bases). Trimming shortened V by 4 bases and J by 11 bases, and 18 bases separated the two germline ends. This CDR3 comprises 15 residues. Germline V lookup: CDR1 MDHEN, CDR2 SYDVKM. The CDR3, as DNA: TGTGCCAGCAGTTCTGGTGGACAAACCGAGGCACCCCTCCACTTT. It translates to CASSSGGQTEAPLHF.

This chain joins TRBV2 and TRBJ1-2; TRBD1 might be the D (5 bases). Trimming shortened V by 3 bases and J by 8 bases, and 13 bases separated the two germline ends. CDR1 is SNHLY, CDR2 FYNNEI, per germline. This CDR3 contains 13 residues. The CDR3 nucleotides are TGTGCCAGCAGTGACGAGGGACTTGCCGGCTACACCTTC. It is translated as CASSDEGLAGYTF.

The genes are TRBV6-5 and TRBJ2-2, with 13 bases matching TRBD2. Germline V gene lookup returns CDR1 MNHEY and CDR2 SVGAGI. Unmatched junction bases numbered 6, after V lost 6 bases and J lost 11 bases. The CDR3 has 14 amino acids. This CDR3 reads CASRPTSGGIELFF. The DNA of the CDR3 is TGTGCCAGCAGACCGACTAGCGGGGGGATTGAGCTGTTTTTT.

The V call is TRBV7-9, the J call TRBJ1-2; 10 bases match TRBD1. Unmatched junction bases numbered 3, after V lost 2 bases and J lost 6 bases. The CDR3 has 14 residues. Germline assignment: CDR1 SEHNR and CDR2 FQNEAQ (reference sequence). For the CDR3, the DNA is TGTGCCAGCAGCTTACGTGACAGGGGGCATGGCTACACCTTC. Translating it yields CASSLRDRGHGYTF.

About this clone: One junction end does not reproduce the germline sequence, and a read error may be involved. J is TRBJ2-5 and V is TRBV7-7, with D maybe TRBD2 (7 bases). In germline, CDR1 is SSHAT, CDR2 FNYEAQ (reference sequence). CDR3 length equals 11 residues. In DNA form, the CDR3 reads TGTGCTAGCAGCTTAGGGGGGGCCCAGTACTTC. Its translation: CASSLGGAQYF.

V gene TRBV7-6 combines with J gene TRBJ1-1; 8 bases line up with TRBD1. V gave up 5 bases and J gave up 4 bases; unmatched junction bases: 15. Germline loops: CDR1 SGHVS, CDR2 FNYEAQ. This CDR3 has 17 residues. CDR3 DNA sequence: TGTGCCAGCAGCCCTAACCCCATAGGACAGGGCGGCACTGAAGCTTTCTTT. This gives the protein CASSPNPIGQGGTEAFF.

The rearrangement joins TRBV19 to TRBJ2-1; TRBD1 aligns across 8 bases. Looked up from germline, CDR1 is LNHDA and CDR2 is SQIVND (reference sequence). With V trimmed by 3 bases and J by 7 bases, 11 bases remained unmatched. The length of the CDR3 is 16 residues. The CDR3: CASSIRGQGASNEQFF. DNA for the CDR3: TGTGCCAGTAGTATCAGAGGGCAGGGGGCTAGTAATGAGCAGTTCTTC.

This rearrangement joins TRBV13 to TRBJ2-1; 7 nucleotides agree with TRBD2. V shed 1 base and J 0 bases; nucleotides not matched to a gene: 6. The germline gives CDR1 PRHDT, CDR2 FYEKMQ (reference sequence). CDR3 length: 17 amino acids. The CDR3 loop is CASSLVGGGVSYNEQFF. In nucleotides, the CDR3 is TGTGCCAGCAGCTTAGTAGGCGGGGGTGTCTCCTACAATGAGCAGTTCTTC.

This chain's CDR3 is CAVGQGYGYTF. The CDR3 coding sequence is TGTGCCGTCGGACAGGGCTATGGCTACACCTTC. The genes are TRBV27 and TRBJ1-2; TRBD1 matches 8 bases. The CDR3 loop spans 11 amino acids. The V gene's germline CDR1 is MNHEY and CDR2 SMNVEV (reference sequence). V was clipped by 11 bases and J by 4 bases; unmatched bases: 3.

The chain is built from TRBV6-1 and TRBJ1-3; tentative D call: TRBD1 (5 bases). Trimming cost V 7 bases and J 4 bases, with 8 bases left between them. The CDR3 length is 12 residues. The V gene's germline CDR1 is MNHNS and CDR2 SASEGT. CDR3: CASKGLGNTIYF. The CDR3 region has the DNA TGTGCCAGCAAGGGGTTGGGAAACACCATATATTTT.

The chain links TRBV5-4 to TRBJ2-5; D might be TRBD1 (6 bases). The CDR3 sequence is 15 residues long. CDR1 SGHNT and CDR2 YYREEE come from the germline V gene (reference sequence). V was clipped by 5 bases and J by 5 bases, with 19 bases between them. CDR3 amino acids: CASSPQGSVGETQYF. CDR3 nucleotides: TGTGCCAGCAGTCCCCAGGGGTCAGTTGGGGAGACCCAGTACTTC.

J is TRBJ1-2 and V is TRBV4-1; a weak D match, TRBD1 (6 bases). The CDR3 length is 16 residues. The germline V gene has CDR1 MGHRA and CDR2 YSYEKL. V lost 0 bases and J lost 4, with 15 bases in between. The CDR3 sequence: CASSQEGGQSIYGYTF. CDR3 bases: TGCGCCAGCAGCCAAGAGGGGGGGCAGTCGATCTATGGCTACACCTTC.

The chain links TRBV3-1 (or the pseudogene TRBV3-2) to TRBJ1-2; 8 bases map to TRBD1. The CDR3 is 15 amino acids. Losses at the gene ends were 4 bases for V and 2 bases for J; bases not matched to a gene: 6. The V gene's germline CDR1 is LGHDT and CDR2 YNNKEL (reference sequence). CDR3 sequence (DNA): TGTGCCAGCAGCCGCGGACAGGGAGGGAACTATGGCTACACCTTC. Translated, it gives CASSRGQGGNYGYTF.

The J gene is TRBJ1-5, the V gene TRBV21-1; the table's D call TRBD1 went unverified against the DNA. TRBV21-1 is annotated as a pseudogene. This CDR3 has 17 residues. In DNA form, the CDR3 reads TGTGCCAGCAGCAGGGGACAGGGGGCATATAGCAATCAGCCCCAGCATTTT. Its translation: CASSRGQGAYSNQPQHF.

The chain employs TRBV18 and TRBJ1-6, with 11 bases identical to TRBD1. The CDR3 has 15 amino acids. Per the germline V gene, CDR1 is KGHSH and CDR2 is LQKENI. Germline trimming cut 0 bases from V and 11 bases from J; bases unmatched to any gene: 3. The CDR3 loop reads CASSPPGQGVTPLHF. The CDR3 nucleotides read TGTGCCAGCTCACCACCGGGACAGGGGGTCACACCCCTCCACTTT.

The rearrangement links TRBV2 to TRBJ1-4; TRBD1 aligns across 7 bases. This CDR3 has 16 residues. Germline assignment: CDR1 SNHLY and CDR2 FYNNEI. J gave up 0 bases and V 2 bases, and 3 bases lay outside the gene matches. The CDR3 is CASSEQGGATNEKLFF. Here the CDR3 DNA reads TGTGCCAGCAGTGAACAGGGGGGAGCAACTAATGAAAAACTGTTTTTT.

The chain uses TRBV7-2 and TRBJ1-2, with D hard to call. The CDR3 is 12 residues long. Looked up from germline, CDR1 is SGHTA and CDR2 is FQGNSA. V dropped 3 bases and J dropped 7 bases, with 9 bases sitting between them. CDR3 sequence reads: CASSFETTGYTF. In DNA, the CDR3 is TGTGCCAGCAGCTTCGAGACTACTGGCTACACCTTC.

This clone was counted once. The chain has TRBV27 and TRBJ1-6, with D perhaps matching TRBD1 (6 bases). With 6 bases removed from V and 8 bases from J, the gap between germline ends came to 8 bases. There are 12 residues in the CDR3. Germline assignment: CDR1 MNHEY and CDR2 SMNVEV (reference sequence). The CDR3 DNA reads as TGTGCCAGCAGCGACAGGCATTCACCCCTCCACTTT. This encodes CASSDRHSPLHF.

The rearrangement links TRBV28 to TRBJ1-2; the D gene is possibly TRBD1 (6 bases). The CDR3 contains 13 residues. The germline V and J ends were trimmed by 4 bases and 5 bases, with 11 bases remaining between them. Germline V gene sequence: CDR1 MDHEN, CDR2 SYDVKM. The CDR3 loop is CASSSDRAYGYTF. The CDR3 nucleotides read TGTGCCAGCAGTTCGGACAGAGCTTATGGCTACACCTTC.

The chain joins TRBV28 to TRBJ1-4; unclear D gene. The germline V gene has CDR1 MDHEN and CDR2 SYDVKM. The V and J ends lost 7 bases and 5 bases respectively, with 8 bases between them. This CDR3 has 12 amino acids. The CDR3 here is CASKNRNEKLFF. The CDR3 region has the DNA TGTGCCAGCAAGAACAGAAATGAAAAACTGTTTTTT. The whole variable domain, filled in from reference TRBV28 and TRBJ1-4, reads DVKVTQSSRYLVKRTGEKVFLECVQDMDHENMFWYRQDPGLGLRLIYFSYDVKMKEKGDIPEGYSVSREKKERFSLILESASTNQTSMYLCASKNRNEKLFFGSGTQLSVL.

This clone was detected only once. J is TRBJ1-1 and V is TRBV11-3; D remains unclear. The CDR3 runs 13 residues. Germline assignment: CDR1 SGHNT and CDR2 YENEEA. The V gene lost 5 bases and the J gene lost 0 bases, with 7 bases spanning the gap. Here the CDR3 reads CASSVNMNTEAFF. The CDR3 bases are TGTGCCAGCAGCGTAAATATGAACACTGAAGCTTTCTTT.